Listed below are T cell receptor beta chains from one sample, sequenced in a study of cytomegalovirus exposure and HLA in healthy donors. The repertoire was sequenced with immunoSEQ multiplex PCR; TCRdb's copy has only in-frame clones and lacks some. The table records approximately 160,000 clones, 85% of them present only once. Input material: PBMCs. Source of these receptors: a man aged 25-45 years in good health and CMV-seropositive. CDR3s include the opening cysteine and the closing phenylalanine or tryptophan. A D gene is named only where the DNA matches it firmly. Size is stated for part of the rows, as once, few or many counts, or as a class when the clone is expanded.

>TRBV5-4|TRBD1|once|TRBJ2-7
CASSSTGKGEQYF
TGTGCCAGCAGCTCGACAGGGAAGGGCGAGCAGTACTTC
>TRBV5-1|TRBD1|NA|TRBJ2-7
CASSLDTGGISYEQYF
TGCGCCAGCAGCTTGGATACAGGGGGAATCTCCTACGAGCAGTACTTC
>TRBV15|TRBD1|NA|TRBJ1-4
CATSRVGQLNEKLFF
TGTGCCACCAGCAGAGTGGGACAGCTAAATGAAAAACTGTTTTTT
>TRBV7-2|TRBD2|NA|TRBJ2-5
CASSFFVSSGSQETQYF
TGTGCCAGCAGCTTTTTCGTTTCTAGCGGTTCCCAAGAGACCCAGTACTTC
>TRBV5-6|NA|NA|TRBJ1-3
CASSFRVSGNTIYF
TGTGCCAGCAGCTTCAGGGTCTCTGGAAACACCATATATTTT
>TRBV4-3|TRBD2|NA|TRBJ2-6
CASSQVLSGTASGANVLTF
TGCGCCAGCAGCCAAGTCCTTAGCGGGACCGCCTCTGGGGCCAACGTCCTGACTTTC
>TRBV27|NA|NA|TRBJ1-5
CASSSPGSNQPQHF
TGTGCCAGCAGTTCCCCAGGGAGCAATCAGCCCCAGCATTTT
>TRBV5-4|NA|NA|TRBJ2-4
CASSLEGNAKNIQYF
TGTGCCAGCAGCTTGGAGGGGAACGCCAAAAACATTCAGTACTTC
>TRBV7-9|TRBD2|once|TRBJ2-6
CASSLWLAGYAGANVLTF
TGTGCCAGCAGCTTGTGGCTAGCGGGGTACGCTGGGGCCAACGTCCTGACTTTC
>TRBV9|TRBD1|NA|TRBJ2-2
CASSPYRGRVGELFF
TGTGCCAGCAGCCCCTACAGGGGGCGGGTCGGGGAGCTGTTTTTT
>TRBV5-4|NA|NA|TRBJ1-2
CASTLGGVNGYTF
TGTGCCAGCACCCTCGGGGGGGTTAATGGCTACACCTTC
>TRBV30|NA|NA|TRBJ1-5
CAWSVQGGGQPQHF
TGTGCCTGGAGTGTACAAGGCGGGGGTCAGCCCCAGCATTTT
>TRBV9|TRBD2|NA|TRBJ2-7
CASSAGTLAGEYEQYF
TGTGCCAGCAGCGCGGGGACACTAGCGGGGGAGTACGAGCAGTACTTC
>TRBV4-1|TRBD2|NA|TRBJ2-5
CASSQLAGEETQYF
TGCGCCAGCAGCCAACTAGCGGGGGAAGAGACCCAGTACTTC
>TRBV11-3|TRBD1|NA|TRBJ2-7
CASSRDRGYEQYF
TGTGCCAGCAGTCGGGACAGGGGCTACGAGCAGTACTTC
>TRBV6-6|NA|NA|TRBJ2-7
CASSYSGHPDPYEQYF
TGTGCCAGCAGTTACTCGGGACATCCAGATCCCTACGAGCAGTACTTC
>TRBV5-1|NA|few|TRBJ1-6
CASSLGGLGGNNSPLHF
TGCGCCAGCAGCTTGGGGGGCCTCGGGGGGAATAATTCACCCCTCCACTTT
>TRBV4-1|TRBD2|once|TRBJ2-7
CASSRSSGGSNYEQYF
TGCGCCAGCAGCCGATCTAGCGGGGGGTCAAACTACGAGCAGTACTTC
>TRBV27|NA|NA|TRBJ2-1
CASSTRGGGEWWQFF
TGTGCCAGCAGTACACGGGGAGGGGGGGAGTGGTGGCAGTTCTTC
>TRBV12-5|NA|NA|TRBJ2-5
CASGSGQTQYF
TGTGCTAGTGGTTCCGGACAAACCCAGTACTTC
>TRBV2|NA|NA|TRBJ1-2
CASFGDSANYGYTF
TGTGCCAGCTTTGGGGACTCCGCTAACTATGGCTACACCTTC
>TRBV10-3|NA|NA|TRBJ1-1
CAISSDRFEAFF
TGTGCCATCAGTTCTGACAGGTTTGAAGCTTTCTTT
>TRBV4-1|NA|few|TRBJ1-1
CASSHSRPTRMNTEAFF
TGCGCCAGCAGCCACTCTCGGCCGACAAGGATGAACACTGAAGCTTTCTTT
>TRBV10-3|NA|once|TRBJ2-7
CAISPTVYEQYF
TGTGCCATCAGCCCTACAGTTTACGAGCAGTACTTC
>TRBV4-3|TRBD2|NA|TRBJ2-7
CASSLNSGGKGEQYF
TGCGCCAGCAGCCTCAATAGCGGGGGGAAGGGGGAGCAGTACTTC
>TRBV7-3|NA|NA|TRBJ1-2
CASSPSSGERVYGYTF
TGTGCCAGCAGCCCTTCTTCAGGGGAAAGGGTGTATGGCTACACCTTC
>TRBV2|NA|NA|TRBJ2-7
CASSEAGTRYEQYF
TGTGCCAGCAGTGAAGCGGGGACTCGGTACGAGCAGTACTTC